This T cell receptor (beta chain) was sequenced for a study of cytomegalovirus exposure and HLA in healthy donors. The study ran its PCR with 60 Vbeta and 13 Jbeta primers. The table came from immunoSEQ multiplex PCR; TCRdb's copy has only in-frame clones and leaves some out. The sample shows under 200,000 clones, approximately 80% of them seen only once. The V gene's germline CDR1 is LNHDA and CDR2 SQIVND (reference sequence). The CDR3 is 14 amino acids. Trimming at V came to 4 bases and at J to 7 bases, leaving 5 bases not matched to a gene. Sequencing was performed on PBMCs. This TCR came from a woman aged 50 to 65 in good health and CMV-seronegative. The chain employs TRBV19 and TRBJ1-5, with 9 bases that match TRBD1. The CDR3 loop is CASSTGQGNQPQHF. As DNA, the CDR3 is TGTGCCAGTAGTACGGGACAGGGTAACCAGCCCCAGCATTTT.